The 2 T cell receptor beta chains presented below share a single source sample, sequenced in a study of vaccination and CD4 T cells after COVID-19. What these receptors recognize is not known. The Oncomine TCR Beta short-read assay was applied to DNA of cultured CD4+ T cells. MiXCR, applied by TCRdb to the PCR reads, yields one record per CDR3 protein. The data hold 14,000 or so distinct CDR3 sequences, with 20% to 25% observed a single time. Regarding treatment: approximately nine-day PBMC culture with coronavirus spike peptide pools or control peptides (ViraFEST assay). The source material was cultured CD4+ T cells from blood. The receptor source for this set is a human donor with COVID-19.

This rearrangement joins TRBV7-2 to TRBJ1-6; D uncertain. Germline loops: CDR1 SGHTA, CDR2 FQGNSA. CDR3 length equals 13 residues. V was clipped by 1 base and J by 9 bases, with 7 bases between them. The CDR3 loop is CASSLGFTSPLHF. CDR3 nucleotide sequence: TGTGCCAGCAGCTTAGGGTTTACTTCACCCCTCCACTTT. The full variable domain, with the rest looked up from reference TRBV7-2 and TRBJ1-6, is GAGVSQSPSNKVTEKGKDVELRCDPISGHTALYWYRQSLGQGLEFLIYFQGNSAPDKSGLPSDRFSAERTGGSVSTLTIQRTQQEDSAVYLCASSLGFTSPLHFGNGTRLTVT.

Sample share makes this clonotype medium-sized. This chain uses TRBV19 with TRBJ2-5; D is perhaps TRBD2 (5 bases). V shed 3 bases and J shed 5 bases, with 19 bases lying between them. The CDR3 has 16 amino acids. Germline V gene lookup returns CDR1 LNHDA and CDR2 SQIVND (reference sequence). CDR3 in amino acids: CASSMGLGEIYETQYF. The CDR3 region has the DNA TGTGCCAGTAGTATGGGTCTGGGAGAGATATACGAGACCCAGTACTTC.